These T cell receptor beta chains were read from a single sample in a study of Ad26.COV2.S vaccination and SARS-CoV-2 variants. Libraries were prepared by immunoSEQ multiplex PCR; TCRdb keeps only in-frame clonotypes and omits some of them. Of fewer than 400,000 clones listed, roughly 90% are singletons. The starting material was peripheral blood, obtained in a trial of Ad26.COV2.S vaccine versus placebo. The receptor source for this set is a person aged 18 to 65 who received the Ad26.COV2.S COVID-19 vaccine or a placebo. Each CDR3 is given with its conserved first and last residue. The order of the fields is D gene, clone size, J gene, V gene, CDR3 protein, CDR3 DNA. D genes are given only for firm matches. A clone size is listed for some rows: how often the clone was seen (once, few, many), or a class if it is expanded.

- - TRBJ1-4 TRBV7-9 CASSLASGDDGEKLFF TGTGCCAGCAGCTTAGCGTCCGGGGACGACGGGGAAAAACTGTTTTTT
- - TRBJ2-1 TRBV9 CASSVGGGSSYNEQFF TGTGCCAGCAGCGTTGGCGGAGGAAGCTCCTACAATGAGCAGTTCTTC
- - TRBJ2-7 TRBV3-1/TRBV3-2 CASSQAAFNEQYF TGTGCCAGCAGCCAAGCCGCGTTCAACGAGCAGTACTTC
- - TRBJ2-5 TRBV12-5 CASGSLIQETQYF TGTGCTAGTGGTTCACTGATTCAAGAGACCCAGTACTTC
TRBD2 - TRBJ2-2 TRBV6-2/TRBV6-3 CASSYSPGGSDTGELFF TGTGCCAGCAGTTACTCCCCCGGCGGGAGTGACACCGGGGAGCTGTTTTTT
TRBD1 - TRBJ1-1 TRBV10-3 CAISEEDRMNTEAFF TGTGCCATCAGTGAGGAGGACAGGATGAACACTGAAGCTTTCTTT
TRBD1 - TRBJ1-1 TRBV4-1 CASSQRPGTGGMNTEAFF TGCGCCAGCAGCCAGCGCCCCGGGACAGGAGGAATGAACACTGAAGCTTTCTTT
- - TRBJ1-2 TRBV5-4 CASSLGGKAYGYTF TGTGCCAGCAGCTTGGGAGGGAAGGCCTATGGCTACACCTTC
- - TRBJ2-3 TRBV9 CASSVLPSTDTQYF TGTGCCAGCAGCGTACTCCCGTCCACAGATACGCAGTATTTT
- - TRBJ1-1 TRBV6-1 CASSDLAGGWDTEAFF TGTGCCAGCAGTGACCTCGCTGGGGGTTGGGACACTGAAGCTTTCTTT
TRBD1 - TRBJ1-1 TRBV14 CASSQAGGLQEAFF TGTGCCAGCAGCCAAGCAGGGGGACTCCAAGAAGCTTTCTTT
- - TRBJ2-5 TRBV6-1 CASSDSVAETQYF TGTGCCAGCAGTGATAGCGTGGCAGAGACCCAGTACTTC
- - TRBJ2-7 TRBV6-5 CASSQVGNEQYF TGTGCCAGCAGCCAGGTGGGGAACGAGCAGTACTTC
- few TRBJ1-1 TRBV6-2/TRBV6-3 CASSTPGMNTEAFF TGTGCCAGCAGTACACCAGGAATGAACACTGAAGCTTTCTTT
- - TRBJ2-3 TRBV5-1 CASSGALAALYTQYF TGCGCCAGCAGCGGGGCACTAGCTGCGCTCTATACGCAGTATTTT
- - TRBJ1-2 TRBV5-4 CASYTQGNYGYTF TGTGCCAGCTATACTCAGGGAAACTATGGCTACACCTTC
TRBD1 - TRBJ2-1 TRBV29-1 CSGGQGTGGWDEQFF TGCAGCGGCGGCCAAGGGACAGGGGGTTGGGATGAGCAGTTCTTC
- - TRBJ1-1 TRBV7-2 CASSLGRRNTEAFF TGTGCCAGCAGCCTCGGACGGAGGAACACTGAAGCTTTCTTT
TRBD1 once TRBJ2-7 TRBV24-1 CATSANPGQRYYEQYF TGTGCCACCAGTGCGAATCCGGGACAGCGCTACTACGAGCAGTACTTC
- - TRBJ2-1 TRBV5-1 CASSLLPVQDYNEQFF TGCGCCAGCAGCTTGTTGCCAGTGCAGGACTACAATGAGCAGTTCTTC
TRBD1 once TRBJ2-1 TRBV4-1 CASSPRTGGSYNEQFF TGCGCCAGCAGCCCGCGGACAGGGGGCTCCTACAATGAGCAGTTCTTC
TRBD1 - TRBJ2-5 TRBV6-5 CASRTGTGYQETQYF TGTGCCAGCAGAACCGGGACAGGGTACCAAGAGACCCAGTACTTC
TRBD2 - TRBJ2-1 TRBV7-8 CASSLDGGRVYNEQFF TGTGCCAGCAGCTTAGATGGCGGGAGGGTGTACAATGAGCAGTTCTTC
- - TRBJ1-2 TRBV18 CASSPGTRHGYGYTF TGTGCCAGCTCACCAGGGACAAGACACGGCTATGGCTACACCTTC
TRBD1 - TRBJ1-1 TRBV18 CASSPKLTKVRGHTEAFF TGTGCCAGCTCACCAAAGCTCACCAAGGTCAGGGGGCATACTGAAGCTTTCTTT
TRBD1 - TRBJ1-2 TRBV2 CASSGSWTGGPYTF TGTGCCAGCAGTGGTTCTTGGACAGGGGGCCCCTACACCTTC
- few TRBJ2-3 TRBV6-4 CASSDGTSTDTQYF TGTGCCAGCAGTGACGGGACTAGCACAGATACGCAGTATTTT
TRBD1 - TRBJ2-1 TRBV19 CASNTGTGDYNEQFF TGTGCCAGTAACACCGGGACAGGGGATTACAATGAGCAGTTCTTC
- - TRBJ1-2 TRBV27 CASSLVAGLHYGYTF TGTGCCAGCAGTTTAGTGGCAGGTCTACACTATGGCTACACCTTC
- - TRBJ2-1 TRBV28 CASSFPRRDSYNEQFF TGTGCCAGCAGTTTCCCCCGGCGGGACTCTTACAATGAGCAGTTCTTC
- - TRBJ2-7 TRBV4-1 CASSQDLGGLWYF TGCGCCAGCAGCCAAGATCTCGGGGGATTGTGGTACTTC
- - TRBJ1-5 TRBV19 CASSLGDQPQHF TGTGCCAGTAGTTTGGGAGATCAGCCCCAGCATTTT
- - TRBJ1-2 TRBV6-4 CASSDSGGGGYTF TGTGCCAGCAGTGACTCAGGGGGAGGGGGCTACACCTTC
TRBD1 - TRBJ2-4 TRBV7-2 CASSSDRVKNIQYF TGTGCCAGCAGCTCCGACAGGGTTAAAAACATTCAGTACTTC
- - TRBJ2-5 TRBV4-1 CASSQEIRVLETQYF TGCGCCAGCAGCCAAGAGATAAGGGTTTTGGAGACCCAGTACTTC
TRBD1 - TRBJ2-7 TRBV7-9 CASSLARDRGLGQYF TGTGCCAGCAGCTTAGCCCGGGACAGGGGGCTCGGGCAGTACTTC
- - TRBJ1-1 TRBV7-2 CASSNGVDTEAFF TGTGCCAGCAGCAATGGAGTAGACACTGAAGCTTTCTTT
- - TRBJ1-2 TRBV19 CASSMNSDYGYTF TGTGCCAGTAGTATGAACTCGGACTATGGCTACACCTTC
- - TRBJ1-6 TRBV27 CASSLPGRGLSPLHF TGTGCCAGCAGTTTGCCGGGCAGGGGCTTGTCACCCCTCCACTTT
- few TRBJ2-2 TRBV5-4 CASSSALVSPGELFF TGTGCCAGCAGCTCGGCCCTAGTCAGTCCCGGGGAGCTGTTTTTT
- - TRBJ1-3 TRBV19 CASSIQWQRGSGNTIYF TGTGCCAGTAGTATTCAGTGGCAAAGGGGCTCTGGAAACACCATATATTTT
- - TRBJ2-5 TRBV9 CASSVAPSYQETQYF TGTGCCAGCAGCGTAGCTCCCAGCTACCAAGAGACCCAGTACTTC
- - TRBJ1-1 TRBV19 CASSSIVATENTEAFF TGTGCCAGTAGTAGTATAGTGGCGACAGAGAACACTGAAGCTTTCTTT
TRBD2 few TRBJ2-1 TRBV19 CSSRDLRTSGGLQFF TGTTCCTCACGAGATCTTCGGACTAGCGGGGGCCTGCAGTTCTTC
TRBD2 - TRBJ2-1 TRBV6-2/TRBV6-3 CASSRDLSPGGPARSSYNEQFF TGTGCCAGCAGCCGAGACCTTAGCCCGGGAGGGCCCGCCCGGAGCTCCTACAATGAGCAGTTCTTC
- - TRBJ1-1 TRBV5-1 CASSLELNTEAFF TGCGCCAGCAGCCTGGAACTAAACACTGAAGCTTTCTTT
TRBD2 - TRBJ2-7 TRBV9 CASSVASGDYEQYF TGTGCCAGCAGCGTAGCTAGCGGAGACTACGAGCAGTACTTC
- - TRBJ2-5 TRBV2 CASSPWGETQYF TGTGCCAGCAGCCCCTGGGGGGAGACCCAGTACTTC
- once TRBJ2-1 TRBV6-6 CACSGTTDNEQFF TGTGCCTGCTCCGGGACGACTGACAATGAGCAGTTCTTC
TRBD2 - TRBJ2-7 TRBV5-4 CASSLSSGGPYEQYF TGTGCCAGCAGCTTAAGCAGCGGGGGGCCCTACGAGCAGTACTTC
TRBD2 - TRBJ2-1 TRBV7-9 CASSKREGLSYNEQFF TGTGCCAGCAGTAAGCGGGAGGGCCTCTCCTACAATGAGCAGTTCTTC
- - TRBJ2-2 TRBV5-1 CASSLFGVANTGELFF TGCGCCAGCAGCTTGTTCGGGGTAGCGAACACCGGGGAGCTGTTTTTT
- - TRBJ1-3 TRBV3-1/TRBV3-2 CASSQKPGGTGNTIYF TGTGCCAGCAGCCAGAAACCGGGGGGAACTGGAAACACCATATATTTT
TRBD1 - TRBJ1-3 TRBV9 CASSGTGVGNTIYF TGTGCCAGCAGCGGGACAGGGGTGGGAAACACCATATATTTT
- - TRBJ2-1 TRBV19 CASSIRREPPYNEQFF TGTGCCAGTAGTATTCGACGGGAGCCCCCCTACAATGAGCAGTTCTTC
- - TRBJ2-5 TRBV7-2 CASSLGARAQYF TGTGCCAGCAGCTTAGGAGCTCGGGCCCAGTACTTC
- - TRBJ2-5 TRBV4-3 CASSQDRPETQYF TGCGCCAGCAGCCAAGACCGGCCGGAGACCCAGTACTTC